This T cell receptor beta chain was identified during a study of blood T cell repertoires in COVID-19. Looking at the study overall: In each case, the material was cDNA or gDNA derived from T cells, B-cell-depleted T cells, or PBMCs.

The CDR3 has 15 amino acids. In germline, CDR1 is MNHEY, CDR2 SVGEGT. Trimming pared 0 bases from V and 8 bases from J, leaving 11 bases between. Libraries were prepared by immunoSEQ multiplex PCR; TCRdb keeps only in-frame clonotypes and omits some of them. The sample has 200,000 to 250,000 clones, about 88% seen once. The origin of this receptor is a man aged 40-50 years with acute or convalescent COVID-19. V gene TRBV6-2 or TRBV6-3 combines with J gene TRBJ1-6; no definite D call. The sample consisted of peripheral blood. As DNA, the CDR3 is TGTGCCAGCAGTTACTCGCCGGGGAGCGATTCACCCCTCCACTTT. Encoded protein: CASSYSPGSDSPLHF.